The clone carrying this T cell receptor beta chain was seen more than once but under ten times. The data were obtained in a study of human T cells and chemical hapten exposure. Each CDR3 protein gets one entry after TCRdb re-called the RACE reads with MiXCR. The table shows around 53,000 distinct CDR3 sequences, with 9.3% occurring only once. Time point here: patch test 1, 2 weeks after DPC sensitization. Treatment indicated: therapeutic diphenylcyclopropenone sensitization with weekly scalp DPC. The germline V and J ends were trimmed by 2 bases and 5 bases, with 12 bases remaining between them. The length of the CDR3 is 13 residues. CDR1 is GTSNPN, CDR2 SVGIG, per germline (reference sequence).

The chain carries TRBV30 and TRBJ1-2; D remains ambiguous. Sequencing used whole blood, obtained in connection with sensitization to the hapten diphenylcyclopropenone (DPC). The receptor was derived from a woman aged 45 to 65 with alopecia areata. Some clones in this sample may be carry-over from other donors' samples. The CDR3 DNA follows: TGTGCCTGGAGTTTGGGGAGAGGATATGGCTACACCTTC. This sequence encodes CAWSLGRGYGYTF.